The 20 T cell receptor beta chains presented below share a single source sample, sequenced in a study of T cell responses to AZD1222 COVID-19 vaccine. Sequencing used immunoSEQ multiplex PCR; TCRdb keeps in-frame clones, though not all of them. The table has 150,000 or so clones, 75% to 95% seen once. The source was peripheral blood, collected on day 0 of AZD1222 vaccination. The receptors were sampled from an adult in good health.

V gene TRBV5-5 combines with J gene TRBJ1-4; D is unclear. Germline-derived CDR1 and CDR2 are SGHKS and YYEKEE (reference sequence). The V and J ends lost 4 bases and 7 bases respectively, with 20 bases between them. This CDR3 spans 16 amino acids. This CDR3 reads CASSPIGDALVEKLFF. For the CDR3, the DNA is TGTGCCAGCAGCCCCATTGGGGATGCTCTAGTTGAAAAACTGTTTTTT.

The V and J genes are TRBV28 and TRBJ1-4; 7 nucleotides align to TRBD1. Germline lookup yields CDR1 MDHEN and CDR2 SYDVKM. This CDR3 is 16 amino acids long. V trimming: 2 bases; J trimming: 7 bases; junction bases outside the gene matches: 10. CDR3: CASSLEGSGGVEKLFF. CDR3 in DNA: TGTGCCAGCAGTTTAGAGGGTTCAGGGGGTGTTGAAAAACTGTTTTTT.

This chain connects TRBV4-3 to TRBJ1-5; 12 positions match TRBD1. From germline, CDR1 is LGHNA and CDR2 YSLEER. CDR3 length equals 21 residues. With V trimmed by 0 bases and J by 2 bases, 14 bases remained unmatched. The chain's CDR3 is CASSQDLNPGQGAKGNQPQHF. For the CDR3, the DNA is TGCGCCAGCAGCCAAGATCTCAACCCGGGACAGGGGGCGAAGGGCAATCAGCCCCAGCATTTT.

The chain carries TRBV5-1 and TRBJ2-1; D is possibly TRBD1 or TRBD2 (7 bases each). The CDR3 is 21 residues long. V shed 3 bases and J shed 7 bases, with 35 bases lying between them. CDR1 is SGHRS, CDR2 YFSETQ, per germline. The CDR3 DNA sequence: TGCGCCAGCAGCTCCCCAGGGGGAGGTAGCGGGTCTCCCACTTCTCGAAATGAGCAGTTCTTC. Encoded protein: CASSSPGGGSGSPTSRNEQFF.

In its sample, this clone was seen once. V gene TRBV20-1 combines with J gene TRBJ2-1; D is uncertain. V was trimmed by 3 bases and J by 6 bases, leaving 12 bases between them. CDR3 length: 13 residues. Germline V gene data show CDR1 as DFQATT and CDR2 as SNEGSKA (reference sequence). This chain's CDR3 is CSASEEKFNEQFF. The CDR3 DNA sequence: TGCAGTGCTAGTGAAGAGAAGTTCAATGAGCAGTTCTTC.

V and J are TRBV6-4 and TRBJ2-2, with a weak D call TRBD1 (6 bases). CDR3 length equals 15 residues. V lost 6 bases and J lost 3, with 14 bases in between. Germline CDR1 is MRHNA and CDR2 is SNTAGT. CDR3: CASSKGDSDTGELFF. CDR3 DNA: TGTGCCAGCAGCAAGGGGGATTCGGACACCGGGGAGCTGTTTTTT.

The V gene is TRBV7-2, the J gene TRBJ2-3; D is unresolved. Deletions cut 3 bases from V and 4 bases from J, with 11 bases between. The CDR3 spans 14 residues. Germline V CDR1 and CDR2: SGHTA, FQGNSA. In DNA, the CDR3 is TGTGCCAGCAGCTTGTTGCGCGGCCCAGATACGCAGTATTTT. It codes for CASSLLRGPDTQYF.

The chain links TRBV6-6 to TRBJ2-7; D gene ambiguous. V was clipped by 2 bases and J by 2 bases, with 7 bases between them. The CDR3 loop spans 13 amino acids. The germline gives CDR1 MNHNY, CDR2 SVGAGI (reference sequence). This CDR3 reads CASSYRGTYEQYF. CDR3 nucleotides: TGTGCCAGCAGTTACAGAGGAACCTACGAGCAGTACTTC.

The genes are TRBV7-6 and TRBJ1-5, with TRBD1 matching 8 bases. Germline V gives CDR1 SGHVS, CDR2 FNYEAQ. V shed 4 bases and J 3 bases; nucleotides not matched to a gene: 8. This CDR3 region has 16 residues. CDR3 in amino acids: CASSSGTGLFNQPQHF. CDR3 coding DNA: TGTGCCAGCAGCTCGGGGACAGGCCTCTTCAATCAGCCCCAGCATTTT.

This clone occurred once. The V and J genes are TRBV5-4 and TRBJ2-1; 8 bases align to TRBD2. CDR3 length: 15 residues. The V gene end was trimmed by 3 bases and the J gene end by 2 bases; junction bases not matched to a gene: 4. CDR1 and CDR2 from the germline V gene are SGHNT and YYREEE (reference sequence). The CDR3 here is CASSSRGGPYNEQFF. The CDR3 DNA reads TGTGCCAGCAGCTCCCGGGGGGGCCCCTACAATGAGCAGTTCTTC.

The V and J genes are TRBV28 and TRBJ1-1; possible D gene TRBD1, 5 bases. Germline-derived CDR1 and CDR2 are MDHEN and SYDVKM. The V gene lost 2 bases and the J gene lost 4 bases, with 14 bases spanning the gap. CDR3 length: 15 residues. The DNA of the CDR3 is TGTGCCAGCAGTTTAAGTAGGGGCGTGGGCACTGAAGCTTTCTTT. It encodes CASSLSRGVGTEAFF.

Only one count was recorded for this clone. The chain uses TRBV29-1 and TRBJ1-2; 12 nucleotides match TRBD1. The CDR3 consists of 13 residues. V lost 6 bases to trimming and J lost 8 bases; unmatched junction nucleotides: 7. Germline V CDR1 and CDR2: SQVTM, ANQGSEA. In DNA form, the CDR3 reads TGCAGCGTAGCGGGGACAGGGGGCAGGGGCTACACCTTC. It encodes CSVAGTGGRGYTF. Drawing the rest from reference TRBV29-1 and TRBJ1-2, the complete variable domain is SAVISQKPSRDICQRGTSLTIQCQVDSQVTMMFWYRQQPGQSLTLIATANQGSEATYESGFVIDKFPISRPNLTFSTLTVSNMSPEDSSIYLCSVAGTGGRGYTFGSGTRLTVV.

This chain uses TRBV28 with TRBJ1-5, with 9 bases lining up with TRBD1. V was clipped by 4 bases and J by 6 bases; unmatched bases: 4. In germline, CDR1 is MDHEN, CDR2 SYDVKM. The CDR3 is made up of 14 amino acids. The CDR3 DNA sequence: TGTGCCAGCAGTTCCACAGGGGGCCTTCAGCCCCAGCATTTT. It encodes CASSSTGGLQPQHF.

The genes are TRBV25-1 and TRBJ1-1, with 8 bases matching TRBD1. Trimming at V came to 1 base and at J to 5 bases, leaving 12 bases not matched to a gene. CDR1 is MGHDK, CDR2 SYGVNS, per germline. This CDR3 has 17 residues. The DNA of the CDR3 is TGTGCCAGCAGTGAATTAGGGACAGGCAGGAGGAGGACTGAAGCTTTCTTT. Protein product: CASSELGTGRRRTEAFF.

The J gene is TRBJ2-3, the V gene TRBV13; D gene unclear. There are 15 residues in the CDR3. Trimming removed 0 bases from V and 2 bases from J, with 9 bases in between. CDR1 PRHDT and CDR2 FYEKMQ come from the germline V gene (reference sequence). This chain's CDR3 is CASSLGLESTDTQYF. DNA of the CDR3: TGTGCCAGCAGCTTAGGACTTGAATCCACAGATACGCAGTATTTT.

CDR3 loop: CASTSPKTGCSGNTIYF. CDR3 coding DNA: TGTGCCAGCACCTCCCCTAAGACGGGATGCTCTGGAAACACCATATATTTT. This rearrangement joins TRBV27 to TRBJ1-3; D unclear. The CDR3 sequence is 17 residues long. Germline values: CDR1 MNHEY, CDR2 SMNVEV (reference sequence). V was cut by 7 bases and J by 0 bases, with 19 bases left in between.

V and J are TRBV11-1 and TRBJ2-7, with TRBD2 as a possible D gene (6 bases). This CDR3 spans 15 amino acids. The germline V gene encodes CDR1 SGHAT and CDR2 FQDESV (reference sequence). V lost 1 base and J lost 4, with 14 bases in between. This CDR3 reads CASSLVGSGVYEQYF. In nucleotides, the CDR3 is TGTGCCAGCAGCTTAGTGGGTAGCGGAGTTTACGAGCAGTACTTC.

The V and J genes are TRBV27 and TRBJ2-1, with TRBD2 matching over 8 bases. CDR1 and CDR2 from the germline V gene are MNHEY and SMNVEV (reference sequence). V was pared by 6 bases and J by 7 bases, with 5 bases of the junction left unmatched. CDR3 length: 13 residues. CDR3 in amino acids: CASSGLARNEQFF. The CDR3 nucleotides are TGTGCCAGCAGCGGACTAGCTCGGAATGAGCAGTTCTTC.

V usage is TRBV6-2 or TRBV6-3 and J usage is TRBJ2-7, with TRBD1 identical over 9 bases. The V segment lost 0 bases and the J segment 2 bases; nucleotides outside the gene matches: 2. The CDR3 length is 15 residues. Germline V gene data show CDR1 as MNHEY and CDR2 as SVGEGT. In DNA, the CDR3 is TGTGCCAGCAGTTACTCGCGACAGGGGGCCTACGAGCAGTACTTC. This translates into CASSYSRQGAYEQYF.

The rearrangement uses TRBV28 and TRBJ2-3, with D tentatively TRBD2 (5 bases). There are 16 residues in the CDR3. Germline CDR1 and CDR2: MDHEN and SYDVKM. Trimming removed 1 base from V and 2 bases from J, with 13 bases in between. CDR3 bases: TGTGCCAGCAGTTTATCGAGCGGTGCCAACACAGATACGCAGTATTTT. Its protein is CASSLSSGANTDTQYF.